These T cell receptor beta chains were read from a single sample in a study of blood T cell repertoires in COVID-19. Generated by immunoSEQ multiplex PCR, the TCRdb table keeps only in-frame clones and is missing some. The table includes about 180,000 clones, around 80% detected once. The sequenced sample consisted of PBMCs or T cells enriched from blood (not recorded which). Receptors originate from a man in his sixties who had been exposed to COVID-19. The CDR3 runs from the conserved cysteine through the conserved F or W. D genes are given only for firm matches. Clone size, where shown, is once, few, many, or a class for clones that have expanded.

clone_size: .
d_call: .
v_call: TRBV4-3
j_call: TRBJ2-7
cdr3_aa: CASSQDLEMSGRSYEQYF
cdr3_nt: TGCGCCAGCAGCCAAGATCTTGAAATGTCAGGGCGCTCCTACGAGCAGTACTTC

clone_size: .
d_call: .
v_call: TRBV7-2
j_call: TRBJ2-1
cdr3_aa: CASSPPGLTYNEQFF
cdr3_nt: TGTGCCAGCAGCCCCCCGGGACTTACCTACAATGAGCAGTTCTTC

clone_size: .
d_call: TRBD1
v_call: TRBV18
j_call: TRBJ1-6
cdr3_aa: CASSHRDRGLSGSPLHF
cdr3_nt: TGTGCCAGCTCACACCGGGACAGGGGGCTTTCAGGTTCACCCCTCCACTTT

clone_size: .
d_call: TRBD1
v_call: TRBV5-6
j_call: TRBJ2-3
cdr3_aa: CASSLGGTGGDTQYF
cdr3_nt: TGTGCCAGCAGCTTGGGAGGGACAGGAGGGGATACGCAGTATTTT

clone_size: .
d_call: .
v_call: TRBV21-1
j_call: TRBJ1-6
cdr3_aa: CASPFEGNKRNSPLHF
cdr3_nt: TGTGCCAGCCCATTCGAGGGTAATAAAAGAAATTCACCCCTCCACTTT

clone_size: .
d_call: .
v_call: TRBV12-5
j_call: TRBJ1-2
cdr3_aa: CASGLGVGGTNYGYTF
cdr3_nt: TGTGCTAGTGGTTTAGGGGTCGGGGGAACTAACTATGGCTACACCTTC

clone_size: .
d_call: TRBD1
v_call: TRBV10-3
j_call: TRBJ1-2
cdr3_aa: CAISGTGPNYGYTF
cdr3_nt: TGTGCCATCAGTGGGACAGGCCCTAACTATGGCTACACCTTC

clone_size: .
d_call: TRBD2
v_call: TRBV3-1/TRBV3-2
j_call: TRBJ2-5
cdr3_aa: CASSQGAAGTSIKTQYF
cdr3_nt: TGTGCCAGCAGCCAAGGAGCGGCCGGGACTAGCATAAAGACCCAGTACTTC

clone_size: .
d_call: .
v_call: TRBV28
j_call: TRBJ1-2
cdr3_aa: CASSLSRVRWGYTF
cdr3_nt: TGTGCCAGCAGTTTATCCAGGGTACGTTGGGGCTACACCTTC

clone_size: .
d_call: .
v_call: TRBV11-2
j_call: TRBJ2-7
cdr3_aa: CASSLSTGPSEQYF
cdr3_nt: TGTGCCAGCAGCTTAAGTACAGGGCCGTCCGAGCAGTACTTC

clone_size: once
d_call: .
v_call: TRBV28
j_call: TRBJ2-2
cdr3_aa: CAGQTGIPGELFF
cdr3_nt: TGTGCCGGACAGACAGGTATCCCCGGGGAGCTGTTTTTT

clone_size: few
d_call: .
v_call: TRBV5-4
j_call: TRBJ2-7
cdr3_aa: CASSLEGGVTYEQYF
cdr3_nt: TGTGCCAGCAGCTTGGAGGGGGGGGTGACCTACGAGCAGTACTTC

clone_size: once
d_call: TRBD1
v_call: TRBV10-2
j_call: TRBJ1-2
cdr3_aa: CASSGTGESYGYTF
cdr3_nt: TGCGCCAGCAGTGGGACAGGGGAAAGTTATGGCTACACCTTC

clone_size: few
d_call: TRBD1
v_call: TRBV7-6
j_call: TRBJ1-6
cdr3_aa: CASSGTGNSPLHF
cdr3_nt: TGTGCCAGTTCCGGGACAGGGAATTCACCCCTCCACTTT